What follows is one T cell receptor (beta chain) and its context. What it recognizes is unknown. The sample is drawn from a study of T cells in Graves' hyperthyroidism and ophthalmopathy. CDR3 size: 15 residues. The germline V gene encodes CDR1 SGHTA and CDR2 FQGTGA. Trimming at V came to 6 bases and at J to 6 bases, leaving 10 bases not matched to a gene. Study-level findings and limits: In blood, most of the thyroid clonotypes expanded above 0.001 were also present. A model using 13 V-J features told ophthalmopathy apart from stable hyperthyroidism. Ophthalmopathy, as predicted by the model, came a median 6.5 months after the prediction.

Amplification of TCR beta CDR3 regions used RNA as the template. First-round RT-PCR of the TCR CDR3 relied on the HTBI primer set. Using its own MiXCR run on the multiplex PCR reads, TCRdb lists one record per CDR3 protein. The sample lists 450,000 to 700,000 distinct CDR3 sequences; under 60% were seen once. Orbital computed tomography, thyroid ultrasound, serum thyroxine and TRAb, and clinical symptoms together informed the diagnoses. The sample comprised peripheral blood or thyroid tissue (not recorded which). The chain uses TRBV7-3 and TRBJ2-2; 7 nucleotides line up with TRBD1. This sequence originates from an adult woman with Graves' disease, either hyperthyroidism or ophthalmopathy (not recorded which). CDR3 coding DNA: TGTGCCAGCAGACTAGACAGGGCATTCCCCGGGGAGCTGTTTTTT. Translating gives CASRLDRAFPGELFF.